Listed below are T cell receptor beta chains from one sample, sequenced in a study of Graves' ophthalmopathy and Graves' hyperthyroidism. TCRdb used MiXCR to reprocess the multiplex PCR reads, holding one entry per CDR3 protein. Here the sample spans hundreds of thousands of distinct CDR3 sequences, over 20% being singletons. The material sequenced was peripheral blood. The receptor set was obtained from a woman aged 18-30 years with stable Graves' hyperthyroidism. Some clones in this sample may be carry-over from other donors' samples. CDR3s include the opening cysteine and the closing phenylalanine or tryptophan. A D gene is named only where the DNA matches it firmly. Clone size is given for some rows only: seen once, a few or many times, or a class if the clone is expanded.

J: TRBJ2-2
V: TRBV30
D: .
size: .
DNA: TGTGCCTGGAGTGTGCGGAGAGATACGAACACCGGGGAGCTGTTTTTT
CDR3: CAWSVRRDTNTGELFF

J: TRBJ1-5
V: TRBV11-2
D: TRBD1
size: many
DNA: TGTGCCAGCAGCAAGGGGGCAGAGGGCAATCAGCCCCAGCATTTT
CDR3: CASSKGAEGNQPQHF

J: TRBJ1-1
V: TRBV30
D: TRBD1
size: many
DNA: TGTGCCTGGAGTACTACAGGGGTGAACACTGAAGCTTTCTTT
CDR3: CAWSTTGVNTEAFF

J: TRBJ2-7
V: TRBV27
D: .
size: many
DNA: TGTGCCAGCAACCGGAAGGGTACCTACGAGCAGTACTTC
CDR3: CASNRKGTYEQYF

J: TRBJ1-1
V: TRBV2
D: TRBD1
size: many
DNA: TGTGCCAGCAGTGATTACCAGGGGGCTGAAGCTTTCTTT
CDR3: CASSDYQGAEAFF

J: TRBJ2-7
V: TRBV20-1
D: TRBD2
size: .
DNA: TGCAGTGCTAGAGATGTTTTGAGCGGGGATACCTACGAGCAGTACTTC
CDR3: CSARDVLSGDTYEQYF

J: TRBJ2-7
V: TRBV30
D: TRBD1
size: .
DNA: TGTGCCTGGACTCGACAGGGTCTTACTGGCTCCTACGAGCAGTACTTC
CDR3: CAWTRQGLTGSYEQYF

J: TRBJ1-3
V: TRBV6-2/TRBV6-3
D: .
size: few
DNA: TGTGCCAGCAGTTACTCACAGGGCGGAAACACCATATATTTT
CDR3: CASSYSQGGNTIYF

J: TRBJ2-7
V: TRBV20-1
D: TRBD2
size: many
DNA: TGCAGTGCTTACTGGACTAGCGGATCCTACGAGCAGTACTTC
CDR3: CSAYWTSGSYEQYF

J: TRBJ2-7
V: TRBV19
D: .
size: .
DNA: TGTGCCAGTAGTATACCCGGATCCGCAATAGAGCAGTACTTC
CDR3: CASSIPGSAIEQYF

J: TRBJ2-4
V: TRBV25-1
D: .
size: .
DNA: TGTGCCACCCAACACCCAGCCCGCTTCTTC
CDR3: CATQHPARFF

J: TRBJ2-7
V: TRBV5-1
D: TRBD2
size: few
DNA: TGCGCCAGCAGCTCAGTATCCGGACTAGCGCCGCTTTATATCGAGCAGTACTTC
CDR3: CASSSVSGLAPLYIEQYF

J: TRBJ2-5
V: TRBV7-9
D: .
size: .
DNA: TGTGCCAGCAGCTTAAGACAGAGCCCCCAAGAGACCCAGTACTTC
CDR3: CASSLRQSPQETQYF

J: TRBJ1-2
V: TRBV6-1
D: TRBD1
size: .
DNA: TGTGCCAGCACCCAGGGGGCGCGAGGCTACACCTTC
CDR3: CASTQGARGYTF